The next 11 T cell receptor beta chains were all read from a single sample in a study of graft-versus-host responses after intestinal transplantation. Clones were read by immunoSEQ multiplex PCR, and TCRdb kept only the in-frame ones, dropping some. The sample holds some 40,000 clones, 91% seen once. The material sequenced was PBMCs, taken approximately 310 days after intestinal transplant. Receptors originate from a human patient who received an intestinal transplant, so some T cells may come from the graft donor.

J is TRBJ1-5 and V is TRBV2; D is unclear. The CDR3 has 17 amino acids. From germline, CDR1 is SNHLY and CDR2 FYNNEI. V lost 3 bases and J lost 1, with 16 bases in between. CDR3 protein: CASSEMLEPKSNQPQHF. CDR3 DNA: TGTGCCAGCAGTGAGATGCTAGAGCCAAAGAGCAATCAGCCCCAGCATTTT.

The chain combines TRBV5-1 with TRBJ2-1; no firm D call. V lost 1 base, J lost 7 bases, and 6 bases lay in between. Per germline, CDR1 SGHRS and CDR2 YFSETQ. The CDR3 length is 12 residues. The CDR3 DNA reads TGCGCCAGCAGCTTGAATATGAATGAGCAGTTCTTC. Translated, it gives CASSLNMNEQFF. Using reference TRBV5-1 and TRBJ2-1 for the parts outside the CDR3, the full variable domain is KAGVTQTPRYLIKTRGQQVTLSCSPISGHRSVSWYQQTPGQGLQFLFEYFSETQRNKGNFPGRFSGRQFSNSRSEMNVSTLELGDSALYLCASSLNMNEQFFGPGTRLTVL.

The chain combines TRBV19 with TRBJ1-5; D not resolved. CDR3 length equals 18 residues. From germline, CDR1 is LNHDA and CDR2 SQIVND (reference sequence). The V and J ends lost 2 bases and 0 bases respectively, with 17 bases between them. CDR3 residues: CASSIHNPNRYSNQPQHF. CDR3 in DNA: TGTGCCAGTAGTATACACAACCCCAACCGATATAGCAATCAGCCCCAGCATTTT.

The chain is built from TRBV7-3 and TRBJ2-7; 11 positions match TRBD1. The CDR3 extends over 15 amino acids. V shed 5 bases and J 2 bases; nucleotides not matched to a gene: 5. CDR1 SGHTA and CDR2 FQGTGA come from the germline V gene. The CDR3 reads CASSTGTGGPYEQYF. CDR3 nucleotide sequence: TGTGCCAGCAGCACCGGGACAGGGGGGCCCTACGAGCAGTACTTC.

V gene TRBV20-1 combines with J gene TRBJ2-7, with 8 nucleotides matching TRBD1. The J segment lost 6 bases and the V segment lost 3 bases, leaving 1 base of the junction unmatched. Germline CDR1 DFQATT, CDR2 SNEGSKA (reference sequence). This CDR3 region has 11 residues. The CDR3 loop reads CSASDRGEQYF. CDR3 nucleotides: TGCAGTGCTAGCGACAGGGGCGAGCAGTACTTC.

The chain uses TRBV7-3 and TRBJ2-1; maybe TRBD2 (7 bases). V shed 4 bases and J shed 11 bases, with 12 bases lying between them. The germline V gene has CDR1 SGHTA and CDR2 FQGTGA. This CDR3 spans 12 amino acids. The CDR3 here is CASSSSGGQQFF. The CDR3 DNA reads TGTGCCAGCAGCTCGTCCGGGGGGCAGCAGTTCTTC.

The genes are TRBV19 and TRBJ2-6, with D hard to call. V gave up 1 base and J gave up 0 bases, with 4 bases separating them. From germline, CDR1 is LNHDA and CDR2 SQIVND (reference sequence). The CDR3 is 15 amino acids. As DNA, the CDR3 is TGTGCCAGTAGTATAGGGCGCTCTGGGGCCAACGTCCTGACTTTC. This gives the protein CASSIGRSGANVLTF.

The chain combines TRBV6-5 with TRBJ2-7; unclear D gene. Trimming took 2 bases from V and 0 from J, leaving 11 bases between them. The germline gives CDR1 MNHEY, CDR2 SVGAGI. This CDR3 has 15 residues. CDR3 sequence (DNA): TGTGCCAGCAGTTACCCCCCGACTGGCTCCTACGAGCAGTACTTC. Its translation: CASSYPPTGSYEQYF.

The chain carries TRBV27 and TRBJ2-7, with D possibly being TRBD1 (6 bases). The germline gives CDR1 MNHEY, CDR2 SMNVEV (reference sequence). The CDR3 has 12 residues. V lost 6 bases and J 12 bases, leaving 18 bases between the germline ends. This chain's CDR3 is CASSIPGTYPYF. The CDR3 nucleotides read TGTGCCAGCAGCATACCCGGGACATATCCGTACTTC.

The V call is TRBV9, the J call TRBJ2-1; D gene ambiguous. This CDR3 is 14 amino acids long. Germline assignment: CDR1 SGDLS and CDR2 YYNGEE. Trimming took 0 bases from V and 0 from J, leaving 4 bases between them. CDR3: CASSVEGSYNEQFF. Written as DNA, the CDR3 is TGTGCCAGCAGCGTAGAAGGCTCCTACAATGAGCAGTTCTTC.

This chain connects TRBV19 to TRBJ2-7, with 8 bases identical to TRBD2. Germline V gene lookup returns CDR1 LNHDA and CDR2 SQIVND (reference sequence). The trim removed 6 bases at V and 6 bases at J, leaving 7 bases unmatched. This CDR3 region has 13 residues. The CDR3 loop reads CASRERGMSEQYF. In DNA form, the CDR3 reads TGTGCCAGTAGGGAGCGGGGGATGAGCGAGCAGTACTTC.